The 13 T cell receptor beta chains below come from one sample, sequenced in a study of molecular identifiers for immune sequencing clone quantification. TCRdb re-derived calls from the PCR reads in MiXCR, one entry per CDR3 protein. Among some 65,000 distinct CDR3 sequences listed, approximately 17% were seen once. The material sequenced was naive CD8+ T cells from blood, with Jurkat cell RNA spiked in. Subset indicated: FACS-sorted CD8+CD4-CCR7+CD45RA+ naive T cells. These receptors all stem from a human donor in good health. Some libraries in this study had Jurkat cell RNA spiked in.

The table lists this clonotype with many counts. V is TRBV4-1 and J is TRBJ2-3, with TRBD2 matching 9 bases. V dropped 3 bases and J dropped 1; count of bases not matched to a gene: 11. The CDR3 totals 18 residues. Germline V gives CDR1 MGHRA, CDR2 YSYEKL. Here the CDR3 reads CASSHHPPEREGTDTQYF. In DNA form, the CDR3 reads TGCGCCAGCAGCCACCACCCCCCGGAGCGGGAGGGCACAGATACGCAGTATTTT.

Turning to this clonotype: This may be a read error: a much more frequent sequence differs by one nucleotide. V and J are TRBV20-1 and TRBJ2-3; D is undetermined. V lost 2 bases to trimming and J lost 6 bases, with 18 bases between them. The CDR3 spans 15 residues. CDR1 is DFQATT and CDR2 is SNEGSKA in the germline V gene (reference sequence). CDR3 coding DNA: TGCAGTGCTAGACTCCCCCTCAGTCCGAGGGATACGCAGTATTTT. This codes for CSARLPLSPRDTQYF.

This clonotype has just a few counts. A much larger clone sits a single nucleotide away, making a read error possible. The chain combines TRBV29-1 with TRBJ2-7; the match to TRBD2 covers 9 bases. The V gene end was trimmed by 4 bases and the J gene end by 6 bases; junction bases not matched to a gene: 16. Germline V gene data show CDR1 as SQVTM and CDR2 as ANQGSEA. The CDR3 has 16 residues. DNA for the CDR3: TGCAGCGTTGCAGGGCGGGAGGGCCTCCCATTCCGCGAGCAGTACTTC. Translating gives CSVAGREGLPFREQYF.

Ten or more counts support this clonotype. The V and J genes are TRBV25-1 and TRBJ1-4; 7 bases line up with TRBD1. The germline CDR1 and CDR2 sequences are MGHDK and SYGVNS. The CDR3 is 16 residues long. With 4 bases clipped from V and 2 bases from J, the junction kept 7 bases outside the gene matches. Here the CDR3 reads CASSATGEATNEKLFF. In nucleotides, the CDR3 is TGTGCCAGCAGTGCCACAGGGGAAGCGACTAATGAAAAACTGTTTTTT.

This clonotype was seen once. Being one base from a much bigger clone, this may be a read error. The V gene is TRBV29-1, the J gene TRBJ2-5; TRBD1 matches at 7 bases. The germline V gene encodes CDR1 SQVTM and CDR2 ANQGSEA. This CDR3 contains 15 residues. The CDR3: CSVDGVQGLQEAQYF. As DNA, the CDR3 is TGCAGCGTTGATGGTGTACAGGGGCTCCAAGAGGCCCAGTACTTC. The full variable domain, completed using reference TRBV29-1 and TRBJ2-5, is SAVISQKPSRDICQRGTSLTIQCQVDSQVTMMFWYRQQPGQSLTLIATANQGSEATYESGFVIDKFPISRPNLTFSTLTVSNMSPEDSSIYLCSVDGVQGLQEAQYFGPGTRLLVL.

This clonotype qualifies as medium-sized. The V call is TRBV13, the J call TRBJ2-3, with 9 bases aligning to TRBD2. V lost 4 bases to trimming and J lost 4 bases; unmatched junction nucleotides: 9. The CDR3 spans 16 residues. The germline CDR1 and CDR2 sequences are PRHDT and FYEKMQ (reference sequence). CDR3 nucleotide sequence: TGTGCCAGCAGCTGGGGCGCGGGAGGGCCCCCAGATACGCAGTATTTT. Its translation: CASSWGAGGPPDTQYF.

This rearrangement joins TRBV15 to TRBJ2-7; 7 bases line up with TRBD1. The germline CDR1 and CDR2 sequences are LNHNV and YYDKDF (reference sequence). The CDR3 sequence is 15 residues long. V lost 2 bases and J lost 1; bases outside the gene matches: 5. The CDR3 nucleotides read TGTGCCACCAGCAGACAGCCGGGACAGTCCTACGAGCAGTACTTC. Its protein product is CATSRQPGQSYEQYF.

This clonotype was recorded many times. CDR3 loop: CASSSRGDRVVFDQPQHF. The CDR3 nucleotides read TGTGCCAGCAGTTCGAGGGGGGACAGGGTAGTCTTTGATCAGCCCCAGCATTTT. This sequence joins TRBV12-3 or TRBV12-4 and TRBJ1-5; 9 bases fit TRBD1. The CDR3 spans 18 residues. J lost 5 bases, V lost 4 bases, and 15 bases had no gene match.

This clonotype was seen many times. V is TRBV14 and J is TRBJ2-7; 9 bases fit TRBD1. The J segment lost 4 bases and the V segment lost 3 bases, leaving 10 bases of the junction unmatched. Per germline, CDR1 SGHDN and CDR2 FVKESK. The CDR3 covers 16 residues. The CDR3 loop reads CASSHKFGTGIYEQYF. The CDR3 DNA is TGTGCCAGCAGCCATAAGTTTGGGACAGGGATTTACGAGCAGTACTTC.

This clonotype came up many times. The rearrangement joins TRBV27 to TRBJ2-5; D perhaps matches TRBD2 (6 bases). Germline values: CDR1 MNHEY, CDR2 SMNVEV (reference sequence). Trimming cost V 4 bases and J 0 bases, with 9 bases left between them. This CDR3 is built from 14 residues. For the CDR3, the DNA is TGTGCCAGCAGTTCGTTAGCGGACCAAGAGACCCAGTACTTC. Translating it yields CASSSLADQETQYF.

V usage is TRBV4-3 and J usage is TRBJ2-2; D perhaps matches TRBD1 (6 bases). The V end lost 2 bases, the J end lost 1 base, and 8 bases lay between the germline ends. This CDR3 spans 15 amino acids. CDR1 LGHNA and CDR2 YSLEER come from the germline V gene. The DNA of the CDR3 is TGCGCCAGCAGCCAAATGACAGGGAACACCGGGGAGCTGTTTTTT. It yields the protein CASSQMTGNTGELFF.

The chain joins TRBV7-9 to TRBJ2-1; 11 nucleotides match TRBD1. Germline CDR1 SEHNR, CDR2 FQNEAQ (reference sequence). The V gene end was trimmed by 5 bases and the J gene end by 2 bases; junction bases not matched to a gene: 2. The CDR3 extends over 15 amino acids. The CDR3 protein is CASSGTGGPYNEQFF. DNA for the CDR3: TGTGCCAGCAGCGGGACAGGGGGACCCTACAATGAGCAGTTCTTC.

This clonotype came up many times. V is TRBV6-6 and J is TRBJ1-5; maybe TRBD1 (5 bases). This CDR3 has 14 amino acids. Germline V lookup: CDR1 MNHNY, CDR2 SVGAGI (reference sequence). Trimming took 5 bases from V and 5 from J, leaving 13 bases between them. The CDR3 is CASSPLLTDQPQHF. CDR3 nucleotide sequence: TGTGCCAGCAGTCCCCTCCTGACAGATCAGCCCCAGCATTTT.